Listed below are T cell receptor beta chains from one sample, sequenced in a study of blood T cells in healthy people across ages. TCRdb ran MiXCR on the 5' RACE reads and lists one entry per CDR3 protein. The sample consists of fewer than 1,200,000 distinct CDR3 sequences, 20% to 25% of them appearing once. This same sample was also part of a study on T cells of mothers and their children.

Sequencing was performed on blood. Receptors were obtained from a girl aged 2 to 10 in good health. Each CDR3 is given with its conserved first and last residue. Fields, in order: D gene, J gene, clone size, V gene, CDR3 DNA, CDR3 protein. D genes are given only for firm matches. Clone size is not always given. Where it is, it says once, few, many or a class for expanded clones.

D: TRBD1
J: TRBJ1-2
size: -
V: TRBV25-1
DNA: TGTGCCAGCAGTGGGATGGGACAGCGTAACTATGGCTACACCTTC
CDR3: CASSGMGQRNYGYTF

D: -
J: TRBJ2-3
size: few
V: TRBV29-1
DNA: TGCAGCGTTGAAGGGGCGGGGACGAGCACAGATACGCAGTATTTT
CDR3: CSVEGAGTSTDTQYF

D: -
J: TRBJ2-1
size: -
V: TRBV5-6
DNA: TGTGCCAGCAGCTTGGCGCACCGCTCCTACAATGAGCAGTTCTTC
CDR3: CASSLAHRSYNEQFF

D: TRBD2
J: TRBJ2-1
size: -
V: TRBV6-5
DNA: TGTGCCAGCAGCCCCGGGACTAGCGAGACCAATGAGCAGTTCTTC
CDR3: CASSPGTSETNEQFF

D: -
J: TRBJ2-3
size: few
V: TRBV10-3
DNA: TGTGCCATCCTTCGCGCAGATACGCAGTATTTT
CDR3: CAILRADTQYF

D: -
J: TRBJ2-3
size: -
V: TRBV14
DNA: TGTGCCAGCAGCCAAAGGGAGGCAGACTTCAGATCCGCAGATACGCAGTATTTT
CDR3: CASSQREADFRSADTQYF

D: -
J: TRBJ2-5
size: -
V: TRBV7-3
DNA: TGTGCCAGCAGCTTAACGGAAGGGCCGCCTCCCTTTTACGAGCAGTGCTTC
CDR3: CASSLTEGPPPFYEQCF

D: TRBD1
J: TRBJ2-4
size: few
V: TRBV4-3
DNA: TGCGCCAGCAGCCAAGTTTATCGGGACAGGGACAAAAACATTCAGTACTTC
CDR3: CASSQVYRDRDKNIQYF

D: TRBD2
J: TRBJ2-2
size: few
V: TRBV29-1
DNA: TGCAGCGGACTGACTAGCATCGGCGGGGAGCTGTTTTTT
CDR3: CSGLTSIGGELFF

D: -
J: TRBJ1-2
size: few
V: TRBV9
DNA: TGTGCCAGCAGCTCAGGGACATCTCTATATGGCTACACCTTC
CDR3: CASSSGTSLYGYTF